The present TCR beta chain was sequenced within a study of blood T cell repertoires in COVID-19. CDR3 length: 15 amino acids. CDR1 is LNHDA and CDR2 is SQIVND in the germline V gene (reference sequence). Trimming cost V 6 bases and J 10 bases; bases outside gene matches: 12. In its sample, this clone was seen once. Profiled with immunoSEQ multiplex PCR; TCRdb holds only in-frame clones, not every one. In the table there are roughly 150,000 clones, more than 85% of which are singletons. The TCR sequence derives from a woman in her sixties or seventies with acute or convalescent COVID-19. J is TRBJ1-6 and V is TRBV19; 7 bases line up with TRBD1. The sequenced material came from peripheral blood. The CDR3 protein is CASSRLGQRVSPLHF. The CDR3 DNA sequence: TGTGCCAGTAGCCGACTGGGACAGCGCGTCTCACCCCTCCACTTT.